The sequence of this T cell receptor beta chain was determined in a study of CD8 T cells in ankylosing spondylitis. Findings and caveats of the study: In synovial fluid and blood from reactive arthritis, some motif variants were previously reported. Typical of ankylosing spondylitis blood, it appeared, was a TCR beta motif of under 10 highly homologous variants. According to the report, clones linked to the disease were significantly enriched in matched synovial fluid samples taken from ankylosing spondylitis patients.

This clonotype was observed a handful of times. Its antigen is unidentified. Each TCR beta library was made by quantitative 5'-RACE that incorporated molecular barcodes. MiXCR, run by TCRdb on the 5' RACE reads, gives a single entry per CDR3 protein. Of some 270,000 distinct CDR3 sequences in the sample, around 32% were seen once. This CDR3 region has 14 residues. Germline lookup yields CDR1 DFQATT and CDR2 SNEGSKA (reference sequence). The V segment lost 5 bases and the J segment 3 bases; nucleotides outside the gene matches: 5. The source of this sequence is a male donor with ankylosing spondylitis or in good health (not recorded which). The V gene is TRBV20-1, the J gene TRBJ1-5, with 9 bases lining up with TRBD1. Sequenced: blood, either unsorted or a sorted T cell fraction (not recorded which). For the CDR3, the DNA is TGCAGTGCTGTGGACAGGGGTAACAATCAGCCCCAGCATTTT. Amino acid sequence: CSAVDRGNNQPQHF.